These 16 T cell receptor beta chains were all obtained from the same sample, sequenced in a study of blood T cells in healthy people across ages. For the second PCR, which ran for about 6 to 11 cycles, a sample-barcoded 5' primer and a J-beta primer mix were used. TCRdb re-derived calls from the 5' RACE reads in MiXCR, one entry per CDR3 protein. The sample records about 580,000 distinct CDR3 sequences, 40% to 55% being singletons. The sample comprised blood. The receptors originated from a man at least 80 years old in good health.

This clonotype was recorded at least ten times. This chain uses TRBV6-5 with TRBJ2-3; 7 bases map to TRBD1. The CDR3 covers 14 residues. V lost 2 bases, J lost 5 bases, and 4 bases stayed unmatched. The germline V gene has CDR1 MNHEY and CDR2 SVGAGI. Written as DNA, the CDR3 is TGTGCCAGCAGTTACGTCAGGGGGATAGATACGCAGTATTTT. Translation gives CASSYVRGIDTQYF.

This clonotype was seen only a few times. Possible read error: a much larger clone is one base away. The chain couples TRBV20-1 to TRBJ2-7, with 7 bases that match TRBD2. V dropped 8 bases and J dropped 7; count of bases not matched to a gene: 17. Per the germline V gene, CDR1 is DFQATT and CDR2 is SNEGSKA (reference sequence). The CDR3 runs 14 residues. As DNA, the CDR3 is TGCAGTCCCCGCCAAGCGGGGAACTACAATGAGCAGTACTTC. Amino acid sequence: CSPRQAGNYNEQYF.

The V and J genes are TRBV7-9 and TRBJ2-3; possibly TRBD1 for D (5 bases). From germline, CDR1 is SEHNR and CDR2 FQNEAQ (reference sequence). The CDR3 has 14 residues. Trimming stripped 3 bases from V and 2 bases from J, with 9 bases between. The CDR3 loop is CASSFDSYTDTQYF. The CDR3 DNA follows: TGTGCCAGCAGCTTTGACAGCTACACAGATACGCAGTATTTT.

The CDR3 sequence is CASSSLPGHGSGYTF. The CDR3 coding sequence is TGTGCCAGCAGCTCCCTCCCCGGGCATGGGTCCGGCTACACCTTC. V gene TRBV7-6 combines with J gene TRBJ1-2; the D is unclear. Germline loops: CDR1 SGHVS, CDR2 FNYEAQ. V dropped 4 bases and J dropped 8 bases, with 20 bases sitting between them. The CDR3 extends over 15 amino acids.

This clonotype was seen more than once but under ten times. The genes are TRBV7-9 and TRBJ2-3; 8 bases match TRBD2. V trimming: 2 bases; J trimming: 2 bases; junction bases outside the gene matches: 18. CDR1 is SEHNR and CDR2 is FQNEAQ in the germline V gene (reference sequence). This CDR3 region has 20 residues. This CDR3 reads CASSLKLQHIAGTSTDTQYF. The CDR3 DNA is TGTGCCAGCAGCTTAAAACTGCAACATATAGCGGGAACCTCCACAGATACGCAGTATTTT.

The rearrangement joins TRBV7-9 to TRBJ2-1; 10 bases are shared with TRBD2. Germline CDR1 is SEHNR and CDR2 is FQNEAQ (reference sequence). The CDR3 length is 15 residues. V gave up 1 base and J gave up 12 bases; unmatched junction bases: 9. For the CDR3, the DNA is TGTGCCAGCAGCTTAGATGCTAGCGGGAGCTTGGGGCAGTTCTTC. Encoded protein: CASSLDASGSLGQFF.

The V call is TRBV25-1, the J call TRBJ2-1; no firm D call. The germline V gene encodes CDR1 MGHDK and CDR2 SYGVNS. The CDR3 is made up of 14 amino acids. The V end was cut by 0 bases, the J end by 4 bases, with 7 bases between. The CDR3 sequence is CASSEYGRYNEQFF. The CDR3 DNA reads as TGTGCCAGCAGTGAATACGGCAGATACAATGAGCAGTTCTTC.

This chain joins TRBV16 and TRBJ2-7; no clear D gene. Germline loops: CDR1 KGHSY, CDR2 FQNENV. This CDR3 has 12 residues. The V end was cut by 0 bases, the J end by 5 bases, with 5 bases between. As DNA, the CDR3 is TGTGCCAGCAGCCAATCGTTTGACGAGCAGTACTTC. This sequence encodes CASSQSFDEQYF.

This clonotype was found a few times. The chain couples TRBV29-1 to TRBJ2-1; D possibly corresponds to TRBD1 (5 bases). Trimming removed 0 bases at V and 6 bases at J, with 12 bases between. The CDR3 runs to 14 residues. Looked up from germline, CDR1 is SQVTM and CDR2 is ANQGSEA. CDR3 bases: TGCAGCGTTGAAGAGGCAGGGATGAGCAATGAGCAGTTCTTC. This gives the protein CSVEEAGMSNEQFF.

The chain joins TRBV5-5 to TRBJ2-6, with 9 positions matching TRBD1. Germline V gene data show CDR1 as SGHKS and CDR2 as YYEKEE (reference sequence). V was clipped by 2 bases and J by 4 bases; unmatched bases: 13. The CDR3 extends over 19 amino acids. CDR3 loop: CASSFARTGVFLGANVLTF. The CDR3 DNA reads as TGTGCCAGCAGCTTCGCGAGGACAGGGGTTTTCTTGGGGGCCAACGTCCTGACTTTC.

This chain uses TRBV6-2 or TRBV6-3 with TRBJ2-5; 8 bases match TRBD2. The J call may be wrong; the DNA end is better matched by TRBJ2-7. CDR3 length: 14 residues. Germline V CDR1 and CDR2: MNHEY, SVGEGT. This CDR3 reads CASSYQAGASEQYF. CDR3 in DNA: TGTGCCAGCAGTTACCAAGCGGGAGCAAGCGAGCAGTACTTC.

In this sample, this clonotype turned up a few times. The J gene is TRBJ2-7, the V gene TRBV7-3, with D unclear. Germline lookup yields CDR1 SGHTA and CDR2 FQGTGA. CDR3 size: 13 residues. The V and J ends lost 5 bases and 3 bases respectively, with 11 bases between them. The CDR3 protein is CASSVSPGYEQYF. In DNA form, the CDR3 reads TGTGCCAGCAGCGTAAGTCCAGGCTACGAGCAGTACTTC.

This rearrangement joins TRBV27 to TRBJ2-4; 7 bases match TRBD1. CDR1 is MNHEY and CDR2 is SMNVEV in the germline V gene (reference sequence). V was clipped by 4 bases and J by 7 bases; unmatched bases: 10. The CDR3 loop spans 15 amino acids. The CDR3 coding sequence is TGTGCCAGCAGTTCCACCCTCTCACAGGGGAACATTCAGTACTTC. This encodes CASSSTLSQGNIQYF.

This clonotype was recorded at least ten times. The rearrangement links TRBV6-6 to TRBJ1-2; D remains unclear. CDR3 length: 11 amino acids. Germline lookup yields CDR1 MNHNY and CDR2 SVGAGI (reference sequence). The V gene lost 8 bases and the J gene lost 4 bases, with 8 bases spanning the gap. The CDR3 region is CASGFLYGYTF. CDR3 bases: TGTGCCAGCGGGTTTCTCTATGGCTACACCTTC.

This clonotype was detected a few times. The chain couples TRBV7-2 to TRBJ2-6; D remains unclear. Trimming took 6 bases from V and 2 from J, leaving 5 bases between them. Per the germline V gene, CDR1 is SGHTA and CDR2 is FQGNSA. The CDR3 totals 13 residues. The CDR3 here is CASSAAGANVLTF. CDR3 nucleotide sequence: TGTGCCAGCAGTGCCGCTGGGGCCAACGTCCTGACTTTC.

This clonotype was detected ten times or more. The chain recombines TRBV7-9 with TRBJ2-7, with no clear D. V was trimmed by 2 bases and J by 5 bases, leaving 7 bases between them. CDR3 length: 12 amino acids. CDR1 SEHNR and CDR2 FQNEAQ come from the germline V gene (reference sequence). CDR3 residues: CASSLYRDEQYF. Written as DNA, the CDR3 is TGTGCCAGCAGCTTATATAGGGACGAGCAGTACTTC.